These 6 T cell receptor beta chains originate from one sample sequenced in a study of blood T cells in healthy people across ages. Using a J-beta primer mix together with a sample-barcoded 5' primer, a second PCR was run for about 6 to 12 cycles. From the 5' RACE reads, TCRdb called clonotypes with MiXCR, one entry per CDR3 protein. Counted here are roughly 1,300,000 distinct CDR3 sequences, 55% to 75% occurring once; the ten biggest clones make up over 6.5%. Sequencing was carried out using blood. These receptor sequences come from a man between 18 and 29 years old in good health.

The rearrangement uses TRBV20-1 and TRBJ1-2, with D unresolved. CDR1 DFQATT and CDR2 SNEGSKA come from the germline V gene (reference sequence). The CDR3 covers 12 residues. The V gene lost 1 base and the J gene lost 8 bases, with 11 bases spanning the gap. The chain's CDR3 is CSARVQSGGYTF. CDR3 bases: TGCAGTGCTAGAGTTCAGAGTGGGGGCTACACCTTC.

The chain joins TRBV10-2 to TRBJ2-6; D remains unclear. In germline, CDR1 is WSHSY, CDR2 SAAADI. V was pared by 2 bases and J by 0 bases, with 17 bases between. CDR3 length equals 19 residues. CDR3: CASSEPLRTPHSGANVLTF. CDR3 bases: TGCGCCAGCAGTGAGCCCCTGAGGACCCCCCACTCTGGGGCCAACGTCCTGACTTTC.

The chain recombines TRBV20-1 with TRBJ1-4; 8 bases are a match to TRBD1. Germline V gene data show CDR1 as DFQATT and CDR2 as SNEGSKA (reference sequence). The CDR3 contains 15 residues. The trim removed 6 bases at V and 4 bases at J, leaving 10 bases unmatched. CDR3 protein: CSAEAGTGSNEKLFF. As DNA, the CDR3 is TGCAGTGCCGAGGCGGGGACAGGAAGTAATGAAAAACTGTTTTTT.

This rearrangement joins TRBV7-9 to TRBJ1-2, with TRBD1 as a possible D gene (5 bases). CDR1 SEHNR and CDR2 FQNEAQ come from the germline V gene (reference sequence). The CDR3 spans 15 residues. V was pared by 1 base and J by 6 bases, with 15 bases between. The CDR3 loop is CASSLGWAREDGYTF. The CDR3 region has the DNA TGTGCCAGCAGCTTAGGGTGGGCCAGGGAGGATGGCTACACCTTC.

This sequence joins TRBV12-3 or TRBV12-4 and TRBJ1-2; D unresolved. The V and J ends lost 3 bases and 4 bases respectively, with 9 bases between them. The CDR3 runs 13 residues. CDR3: CASSFGTLYGYTF. Written as DNA, the CDR3 is TGTGCCAGCAGTTTTGGAACACTCTATGGCTACACCTTC.

This clonotype occurred a few times. The rearrangement uses TRBV14 and TRBJ1-2; no definite D call. The germline CDR1 and CDR2 sequences are SGHDN and FVKESK. Trimming left V 3 bases short and J 2 bases short, with 10 bases between. The CDR3 spans 14 residues. For the CDR3, the DNA is TGTGCCAGCAGCCATATAACAAGGAACTATGGCTACACCTTC. Its protein is CASSHITRNYGYTF.